The 26 T cell receptor beta chains given below trace back to one sample, sequenced in a study of CD8+ T cells in alopecia areata. cDNA reverse transcribed from extracted RNA served as the sequencing template. TCRdb keeps only in-frame clones here, not all; method: immunoSEQ multiplex PCR. The sample was found to contain under 350,000 clones, and every one recurs. A sort of pooled cutaneous lymph node cells used CD4, CD8alpha, NKG2D, NKG2ACE and other stains. Sequenced sample: CD4+ T cells sorted from a lymph node. The source of these receptors is a C3H/HeJ mouse with alopecia areata. The strain's MHC haplotype is H2-k.

This clone was counted between two and nine times. Gene names and germline match the mouse. The read stops 4 residues short of the end of the CDR3; the missing end is completed from the germline J gene. The sample carries other DNA sequences with the same CDR3. The V gene is TRBV1, the J gene TRBJ1-1, with D maybe TRBD1 (6 bases). The CDR3 consists of 15 residues. V gave up 0 bases and J gave up 1 base, with 9 bases separating them. The germline gives CDR1 NSQYPW, CDR2 LRSPGD (reference sequence). The CDR3 DNA, read in part, is TGCACCTGCAGTGCAGATCGGGGGGCGAACACA. It specifies CTCSADRGANT. The CDR3 in full is CTCSADRGANTEVFF. Looking up the rest from reference TRBV1 and TRBJ1-1 gives the full variable domain: VTLLEQNPRWRLVPRGQAVNLRCILKNSQYPWMSWYQQDLQKQLQWLFTLRSPGDKEVKSLPGADYLATRVTDTELRLQVANMSQGRTLYCTCSADRGANTEVFFGKGTRLTVV.

Comments on this clone: The genes are named according to mouse. Partial CDR3 DNA: TGTGCCTGGGGTGCGGGACTGGGGGCAGGGGCAGAA. Encoded protein: CAWGAGLGAGAE. The whole CDR3 region reads CAWGAGLGAGAETLYF. V is TRBV31 and J is TRBJ2-3, with TRBD2 identical over 11 bases. The sequence runs out 4 residues before the end of the CDR3; the remainder is reconstructed from the germline J gene. With 5 bases clipped from V and 3 bases from J, the junction kept 10 bases outside the gene matches. The CDR3 runs 16 residues. Per germline, CDR1 GKSSPN and CDR2 SITVG.

This clone appeared a few times. Gene labels here are mouse ones. Read coverage stops 4 residues before the CDR3 terminus; the germline J gene supplies the remainder. The chain combines TRBV13-1 with TRBJ2-2; D unresolved. Germline lookup yields CDR1 NSHNY and CDR2 SYGAGN. V was shortened by 3 bases and J by 0 bases, with 9 bases between the two germline ends. CDR3 length equals 15 residues. Incomplete CDR3 DNA: TGTGCCAGCAGTGGAGACAAAGCAAACACCGGG. This translates into CASSGDKANTG. The whole CDR3 region reads CASSGDKANTGQLYF.

For this clone: Here the gene names and germline are mouse. The read ends 4 residues early relative to the CDR3; the germline J gene fills the gap. The chain links TRBV19 to TRBJ2-1, with a weak D call TRBD1 (6 bases). Germline V gene sequence: CDR1 FNHDT, CDR2 SITEND (reference sequence). Trimming took off 5 bases at V and 1 base at J, with 10 bases between the two ends. The CDR3 consists of 14 residues. The chain's CDR3 is CASRQTGNYAEQFF. CDR3 DNA (partial): TGTGCCAGCAGACAAACAGGGAACTATGCT. The full variable domain, completed using reference TRBV19 and TRBJ2-1, is GGIITQTPKFLIGQEGQKLTLKCQQNFNHDTMYWYRQDSGKGLRLIYYSITENDLQKGDLSEGYDASREKKSSFSLTVTSAQKNEMAVFLCASRQTGNYAEQFFGPGTRLTVL.

Concerning this clone: Genes and germline come from the mouse. Read coverage stops 4 residues before the CDR3 terminus; the germline J gene supplies the remainder. Distinct nucleotide sequences in the sample also encode this CDR3. The V gene is TRBV5, the J gene TRBJ2-5; TRBD2 aligns across 10 bases. The CDR3 covers 14 residues. Per germline, CDR1 LGHNA and CDR2 YNLKQL (reference sequence). The V segment lost 6 bases and the J segment 2 bases; nucleotides outside the gene matches: 2. The CDR3 protein is CASSRLGGQDTQYF. The CDR3 bases that were read are TGTGCCAGCAGTCGACTGGGGGGCCAAGAC.

A remark on this clone: The genes are named according to mouse. The sequenced fragment ends 4 residues before the CDR3 boundary, so the rest is inferred from the germline J gene. The rearrangement uses TRBV5 and TRBJ2-3, with 10 nucleotides matching TRBD2. The V segment lost 1 base and the J segment 1 base; nucleotides outside the gene matches: 2. This CDR3 has 16 amino acids. Germline V gives CDR1 LGHNA, CDR2 YNLKQL (reference sequence). CDR3 protein: CASSQVWGGRAETLYF. CDR3 DNA (partial): TGTGCCAGCAGCCAAGTCTGGGGGGGCCGTGCAGAA.

This clone was seen only a few times. Gene labels here are mouse ones. The read ends 4 residues before the CDR3 terminus; that terminus is restored from the germline J gene. This chain uses TRBV17 with TRBJ2-1; 14 bases are shared with TRBD2. The germline V gene encodes CDR1 MNHDT and CDR2 YYDKIL. There are 20 residues in the CDR3. V lost 0 bases to trimming and J lost 6 bases; unmatched junction nucleotides: 13. The CDR3 DNA, read in part, is TGTGCTAGCAGTAGAGATCCGCGCTCCGGGACTGGGGGGGCGTTTGCT. Its translation: CASSRDPRSGTGGAFA. The full CDR3 protein is CASSRDPRSGTGGAFAEQFF.

As for this clone: The genes are named according to mouse. The CDR3 end falls 4 residues outside the read, so it is completed with the germline J gene. The chain carries TRBV13-1 and TRBJ1-1; 7 bases line up with TRBD1. From germline, CDR1 is NSHNY and CDR2 SYGAGN. This CDR3 spans 12 amino acids. The CDR3 here is CASSVTGTEVFF. Incomplete CDR3 DNA: TGTGCCAGCAGTGTGACAGGGACA.

This clone was found many times. Mouse germline and gene names are used. From the germline J gene comes the end of the CDR3, since the read stops 4 residues before it. The rearrangement joins TRBV17 to TRBJ2-2; D is perhaps TRBD1 (5 bases). V was shortened by 1 base and J by 0 bases, with 6 bases between the two germline ends. This CDR3 region has 15 residues. The germline V gene encodes CDR1 MNHDT and CDR2 YYDKIL. Partial CDR3 DNA: TGTGCTAGCAGTAGAGGGACATCAAACACCGGG. Protein: CASSRGTSNTG. The complete CDR3 protein is CASSRGTSNTGQLYF.

As for this clone: The listed genes are named as in mouse. The CDR3 end falls 4 residues outside the read, so it is completed with the germline J gene. The sample holds other DNA sequences that translate to the same CDR3. This chain links TRBV31 with TRBJ2-3; D not certain. This CDR3 is built from 12 residues. Trimming shortened V by 3 bases and J by 0 bases, and 4 bases separated the two germline ends. Germline lookup yields CDR1 GKSSPN and CDR2 SITVG. The CDR3 loop reads CAWSSSAETLYF. The part of the CDR3 DNA that was read is TGTGCCTGGAGCTCTAGTGCAGAA.

This clone was counted a few times. Gene labels here are mouse ones. Partial CDR3 DNA: TGCACCTGCAGTGCAGACATTGCT. This sequence encodes CTCSADIA. In full, the CDR3 reads CTCSADIAEQFF. V and J are TRBV1 and TRBJ2-1, with unresolved D. With the read ending 4 residues before the CDR3 end, the germline J gene is used to fill in that end. Germline CDR1 and CDR2: NSQYPW and LRSPGD (reference sequence). The CDR3 runs to 12 residues. Deletions cut 0 bases from V and 6 bases from J, with 3 bases between.

In its sample, this clone was seen a few times. Mouse gene names apply. The read terminates 4 residues before the CDR3 end, so the remaining end is supplied by the germline J gene. The rearrangement joins TRBV13-3 to TRBJ1-1; a weak D match, TRBD1 (5 bases). There are 16 residues in the CDR3. The germline CDR1 and CDR2 sequences are NNHDY and SYVADS. V was cut by 0 bases and J by 1 base, with 13 bases left in between. The CDR3 sequence: CASSDAAGRRNTEVFF. The sequenced part of the CDR3 DNA is TGTGCCAGCAGTGATGCGGCAGGGAGGAGGAACACA.

In the case of this clone: The genes are named according to mouse. Read data end 4 residues before the CDR3 end; the end is taken from the germline J gene. Other DNA sequences in this sample translate to the same CDR3. The rearrangement links TRBV19 to TRBJ2-3, with 7 bases matching TRBD1. The V gene end was trimmed by 5 bases and the J gene end by 3 bases; junction bases not matched to a gene: 3. Germline V gene data show CDR1 as FNHDT and CDR2 as SITEND (reference sequence). This CDR3 has 13 residues. CDR3: CASSLQGAETLYF. The sequenced CDR3 bases are TGTGCCAGCAGCCTACAGGGGGCAGAA.

This clone was found many times. Mouse gene names and germline throughout. The CDR3 extends 4 residues past the end of the read, so its final part is completed from the germline J gene. The chain is built from TRBV17 and TRBJ2-2; D is undetermined. This CDR3 has 14 residues. The germline gives CDR1 MNHDT, CDR2 YYDKIL. The V and J ends lost 5 bases and 0 bases respectively, with 7 bases between them. The CDR3: CASSPHANTGQLYF. The sequenced CDR3 bases are TGTGCTAGCAGTCCACACGCAAACACCGGG.

This clone was seen at least ten times. Each gene name is a mouse one. The CDR3 end is not reached by the read, which stops 4 residues before it; the germline J gene fills it in. This chain links TRBV14 with TRBJ2-3; 10 bases align to TRBD1. The CDR3 is 14 residues long. Germline assignment: CDR1 SGHDT and CDR2 FRDEAV. After removal of 2 bases from V and 4 bases from J, the junction contained 1 base not matched to a gene. The covered CDR3 bases are TGTGCCAGCAGTTTGGGACAGGGGACAGAA. It encodes CASSLGQGTE. The CDR3 reads in full as CASSLGQGTETLYF.

This clone was seen a few times. The genes and germline here are from mouse. The read ends 4 residues early relative to the CDR3; the germline J gene fills the gap. The same CDR3 can be traced to other DNA sequences in this sample. The genes are TRBV13-1 and TRBJ1-2; tentative D call: TRBD1 (6 bases). Trimming pared 0 bases from V and 4 bases from J, leaving 10 bases between. The germline CDR1 and CDR2 sequences are NSHNY and SYGAGN. The CDR3 contains 14 residues. The CDR3 spells CASSDGGGGSDYTF. Partial CDR3 DNA: TGTGCCAGCAGTGATGGAGGGGGGGGCTCC.

As for this clone: Germline and genes: mouse. Read sequence stops 4 residues before the CDR3 end, and the germline J gene provides the missing end. The chain combines TRBV13-3 with TRBJ2-2; 10 bases are shared with TRBD1. This CDR3 is built from 15 residues. Germline-derived CDR1 and CDR2 are NNHDY and SYVADS. Unmatched junction bases numbered 4, after V lost 5 bases and J lost 3 bases. The sequenced part of the CDR3 DNA is TGTGCCAGCAGAAGACAGGGGGCGGACACCGGG. Translating gives CASRRQGADTG. The full CDR3 sequence reads CASRRQGADTGQLYF.

This clone was seen only a few times. The genes are named according to mouse. The read stops 4 residues short of the end of the CDR3; the missing end is completed from the germline J gene. The V call is TRBV4, the J call TRBJ2-3, with D possibly TRBD2 on 6 matching bases. The CDR3 is made up of 15 amino acids. V was shortened by 4 bases and J by 0 bases, with 11 bases between the two germline ends. Germline values: CDR1 LGHDT, CDR2 YNNKQL (reference sequence). Here the CDR3 reads CASSSGGPSAETLYF. The part of the CDR3 DNA that was read is TGTGCCAGCAGCTCGGGGGGACCTAGTGCAGAA.

This clone was found a few times. Gene names are the mouse ones. Read sequence stops 4 residues before the CDR3 end, and the germline J gene provides the missing end. This chain links TRBV4 with TRBJ2-2, with D possibly being TRBD1 (6 bases). The V gene's germline CDR1 is LGHDT and CDR2 YNNKQL (reference sequence). There are 13 residues in the CDR3. V lost 4 bases to trimming and J lost 5 bases, with 8 bases between them. The CDR3 is CASSLQGTGQLYF. Partial CDR3 DNA: TGTGCCAGCAGCTTACAGGGAACCGGG.

A remark on this clone: Any gene name here is a mouse gene name. Read coverage stops 3 residues before the CDR3 terminus; the germline J gene supplies the remainder. The chain uses TRBV19 and TRBJ1-6; 9 bases line up with TRBD1. TRBJ1-6 is sorted into the ORF group, with uncertain function. The CDR3 spans 15 residues. The germline V gene encodes CDR1 FNHDT and CDR2 SITEND (reference sequence). After removal of 4 bases from V and 10 bases from J, the junction contained 9 bases not matched to a gene. The CDR3 bases that were read are TGTGCCAGCAGTCCTCCCCCGGGACAGGGATCGCCC. This codes for CASSPPPGQGSP. In full, the CDR3 is CASSPPPGQGSPLYF.

This clone has more than one count but fewer than ten. The genes and germline here are from mouse. The read terminates 4 residues ahead of where the CDR3 ends, so the germline J gene completes it. Additional DNA sequences in this sample encode the identical CDR3. The chain employs TRBV1 and TRBJ2-5; D is perhaps TRBD2 (5 bases). The CDR3 runs to 13 residues. Between the trimmed V and J ends, which lost 3 bases and 3 bases, there was a span of 7 bases. Germline assignment: CDR1 NSQYPW and CDR2 LRSPGD (reference sequence). CDR3 sequence: CTCSAGDQDTQYF. The DNA read from the CDR3 is TGCACCTGCAGTGCTGGGGATCAAGAC.

On this clone itself: The listed genes are named as in mouse. The read ends 4 residues before the CDR3 terminus; that terminus is restored from the germline J gene. The sample contains more than one DNA sequence encoding this CDR3. This chain joins TRBV19 and TRBJ2-1; 12 bases are shared with TRBD2. Trimming removed 7 bases from V and 5 bases from J; junction bases left unmatched: 4. From germline, CDR1 is FNHDT and CDR2 SITEND (reference sequence). The CDR3 covers 14 residues. Here the CDR3 reads CASRRDWGDAEQFF. CDR3 DNA, as far as it was read: TGTGCCAGCCGCAGGGACTGGGGGGATGCT.

This clone was picked up a small number of times. These gene names are mouse names. Read coverage stops 4 residues before the CDR3 terminus; the germline J gene supplies the remainder. The chain combines TRBV13-2 with TRBJ2-2; 13 bases match TRBD2. There are 16 residues in the CDR3. Trimming at V came to 5 bases and at J to 1 base, leaving 2 bases not matched to a gene. Germline assignment: CDR1 NNHNN and CDR2 SYGAGS (reference sequence). CDR3 DNA, as far as it was read: TGTGCCAGCGGGGACTGGGGGGGCATAAACACCGGG. Translated, it gives CASGDWGGINTG. The complete CDR3 sequence is CASGDWGGINTGQLYF.

This clone occurred many times. The genes and germline here are from mouse. Other nucleotide sequences from this sample produce the same CDR3. The sequenced CDR3 bases are TGTGCTAGCAGTAGAGACAGAAACACA. Translation: CASSRDRNT. The whole CDR3 reads CASSRDRNTEVFF. V gene TRBV17 combines with J gene TRBJ1-1, with unresolved D. The read falls 4 residues short of the CDR3 end, and the missing part is taken from the germline J gene. This CDR3 has 13 amino acids. Germline values: CDR1 MNHDT, CDR2 YYDKIL. Trimming shortened V by 0 bases and J by 1 base, and 3 bases separated the two germline ends.

Comments on this clone: Genes here carry mouse names. The CDR3 goes on 4 residues after the read ends, and that part is filled in from the germline J gene. This chain connects TRBV13-2 to TRBJ2-1; 12 bases agree with TRBD1. Germline V gives CDR1 NNHNN, CDR2 SYGAGS (reference sequence). V was pared by 0 bases and J by 6 bases, with 1 base of the junction left unmatched. The CDR3 runs 15 residues. The CDR3 loop is CASGDAGQGAAEQFF. Partial CDR3 DNA: TGTGCCAGCGGTGATGCGGGACAGGGGGCTGCT.

A few counts support this clone. The listed genes are named as in mouse. The CDR3 bases that were read are TGCACCTGCAGTGCAGTACAGGGGGCGGCAGAA. Amino acids: CTCSAVQGAAE. The entire CDR3 protein is CTCSAVQGAAETLYF. The rearrangement links TRBV1 to TRBJ2-3; 9 nucleotides agree with TRBD1. From the germline J gene comes the end of the CDR3, since the read stops 4 residues before it. J gave up 3 bases and V 1 base, and 2 bases lay outside the gene matches. From germline, CDR1 is NSQYPW and CDR2 LRSPGD (reference sequence). The CDR3 sequence is 15 residues long.